The T cell receptor beta chain described here comes from a study of T cell responses to AZD1222 COVID-19 vaccine. Whole-study results and caveats: The number of AZD1222 recipients seropositive at baseline was only 6 or 7. Vaccine-associated CD4 TCRs ranged over spike, dominating at 160-218 and 743-854. There were mostly white British donors and more females than males, and clonal diversity was possibly underestimated.

Remarks on this clone: Its specificity is unknown.

The germline V gene has CDR1 MDHEN and CDR2 SYDVKM. Between the trimmed V and J ends, which lost 3 bases and 3 bases, there was a span of 17 bases. This CDR3 has 17 amino acids. The repertoire was sequenced with immunoSEQ multiplex PCR; TCRdb's copy has only in-frame clones and lacks some. Of just under 95,000 clones in the sample, roughly 84% are singletons; the top ten hold about an eighth. The chain links TRBV28 to TRBJ1-4, with D possibly matching TRBD1 (5 bases). The TCR comes from an adult in good health. The sequencing used peripheral blood, collected on day 0 of AZD1222 vaccination. For the CDR3, the DNA is TGTGCCAGCAGTTTCGTTAATGGTGGGGCTTCTAATGAAAAACTGTTTTTT. The encoded protein is CASSFVNGGASNEKLFF. The full variable domain, in which reference TRBV28 and TRBJ1-4 provide the parts outside the CDR3, is DVKVTQSSRYLVKRTGEKVFLECVQDMDHENMFWYRQDPGLGLRLIYFSYDVKMKEKGDIPEGYSVSREKKERFSLILESASTNQTSMYLCASSFVNGGASNEKLFFGSGTQLSVL.